Below are 27 T cell receptor beta chains sequenced from a single sample in a study of blood T cell repertoires in COVID-19. The assay was immunoSEQ multiplex PCR, and TCRdb's table has in-frame clones only and misses some. The sample consists of hundreds of thousands of clones, approximately 85% of them appearing once. Sequenced: PBMCs or T cells enriched from blood (not recorded which). Source of these receptors: a man under 40 who had recovered from COVID-19.

The CDR3 DNA reads TGTGCCAGTAGTAAAGGACAGGGGGCGGCAAACACTGAAGCTTTCTTT. Protein product: CASSKGQGAANTEAFF. The rearrangement joins TRBV19 to TRBJ1-1; 11 bases agree with TRBD1. Per germline, CDR1 LNHDA and CDR2 SQIVND (reference sequence). Losses at the gene ends were 4 bases for V and 2 bases for J; bases not matched to a gene: 6. The CDR3 is 16 residues long.

CDR3 DNA: TGTGCCAGCAGGGGGGGACAGGCCTCCTACGAGCAGTACTTC. As protein: CASRGGQASYEQYF. The V call is TRBV6-6, the J call TRBJ2-7; 8 nucleotides agree with TRBD1. Germline V gives CDR1 MNHNY, CDR2 SVGAGI (reference sequence). V lost 6 bases and J lost 0; bases outside the gene matches: 4. The CDR3 length is 14 residues.

This clone showed up just once. The chain employs TRBV7-9 and TRBJ2-7, with 10 bases that match TRBD1. The CDR3 spans 14 residues. Trimming at V came to 4 bases and at J to 4 bases, leaving 4 bases not matched to a gene. Germline V CDR1 and CDR2: SEHNR, FQNEAQ (reference sequence). This CDR3 is CASSSGQGFYEQYF. The CDR3 DNA reads TGTGCCAGCAGCTCGGGACAGGGGTTTTACGAGCAGTACTTC.

The chain carries TRBV15 and TRBJ2-2; weak D call: TRBD2 (6 bases). The CDR3 loop spans 17 amino acids. CDR1 LNHNV and CDR2 YYDKDF come from the germline V gene (reference sequence). Trimming took 0 bases from V and 0 from J, leaving 11 bases between them. Written as DNA, the CDR3 is TGTGCCACCAGCAGAGATTTGGAGGGTCCGAACACCGGGGAGCTGTTTTTT. It is translated as CATSRDLEGPNTGELFF.

CDR3 region: CASSLEQGSYNEQFF. Here the CDR3 DNA reads TGTGCCAGCAGCTTGGAGCAGGGATCATACAATGAGCAGTTCTTC. V usage is TRBV5-8 and J usage is TRBJ2-1; D is perhaps TRBD1 (5 bases). The CDR3 spans 15 residues. Trimming took off 0 bases at V and 4 bases at J, with 11 bases between the two ends. CDR1 and CDR2 (germline): SGHTS, YDEGEE.

V gene TRBV19 combines with J gene TRBJ1-5; TRBD1 matches at 8 bases. Trimming took 1 base from V and 1 from J; bases not matched to a gene: 15. The CDR3 length is 20 residues. Per the germline V gene, CDR1 is LNHDA and CDR2 is SQIVND (reference sequence). The CDR3 DNA reads TGTGCCAGTAGTATAGTCCTGGGACAGGATTCCTACGAGAGCAATCAGCCCCAGCATTTT. Its protein is CASSIVLGQDSYESNQPQHF.

This clone is a singleton in its sample. The V and J genes are TRBV5-1 and TRBJ1-3; a weak D match, TRBD1 (5 bases). Trimming stripped 5 bases from V and 3 bases from J, with 15 bases between. Germline V CDR1 and CDR2: SGHRS, YFSETQ. The CDR3 is 15 residues long. This CDR3 reads CASSDPGRDGNTIYF. CDR3 in DNA: TGCGCCAGCAGTGATCCAGGGAGGGATGGAAACACCATATATTTT. The entire variable domain, with the rest obtained from reference TRBV5-1 and TRBJ1-3, is as follows: KAGVTQTPRYLIKTRGQQVTLSCSPISGHRSVSWYQQTPGQGLQFLFEYFSETQRNKGNFPGRFSGRQFSNSRSEMNVSTLELGDSALYLCASSDPGRDGNTIYFGEGSWLTVV.

The chain carries TRBV7-9 and TRBJ2-1; possible D gene TRBD2, 5 bases. CDR1 is SEHNR, CDR2 FQNEAQ, per germline (reference sequence). There are 14 residues in the CDR3. Trimming cost V 0 bases and J 5 bases, with 8 bases left between them. The CDR3 is CASSLARADNEQFF. Here the CDR3 DNA reads TGTGCCAGCAGCTTAGCGCGGGCGGACAATGAGCAGTTCTTC.

J is TRBJ1-1 and V is TRBV9; D is perhaps TRBD1 (6 bases). Trimming left V 0 bases short and J 10 bases short, with 13 bases between. This CDR3 contains 13 residues. CDR1 and CDR2 from the germline V gene are SGDLS and YYNGEE. In DNA, the CDR3 is TGTGCCAGCAGCGTAGATCCAGGGGAGAGAGCTTTCTTT. This sequence encodes CASSVDPGERAFF.

The V call is TRBV4-3, the J call TRBJ1-2, with 7 bases matching TRBD1. The length of the CDR3 is 13 residues. V lost 4 bases to trimming and J lost 4 bases; unmatched junction nucleotides: 3. From germline, CDR1 is LGHNA and CDR2 YSLEER. The CDR3 nucleotides read TGCGCCAGCAGCCCTGCAGGGGGCTATGGCTACACCTTC. Its protein is CASSPAGGYGYTF.

The chain joins TRBV3-1 (or the pseudogene TRBV3-2) to TRBJ1-2, with 9 bases identical to TRBD1. CDR1 and CDR2 from the germline V gene are LGHDT and YNNKEL (reference sequence). CDR3 length equals 16 residues. J was trimmed by 2 bases and V by 7 bases; bases with no gene match: 11. CDR3 sequence: CASNLQGANSNYGYTF. The CDR3 bases are TGTGCCAGCAACCTACAGGGGGCGAACTCAAACTATGGCTACACCTTC.

J is TRBJ2-4 and V is TRBV2; possibly TRBD2 for D (7 bases). V was clipped by 5 bases and J by 7 bases, with 18 bases between them. The CDR3 contains 15 residues. Germline V CDR1 and CDR2: SNHLY, FYNNEI. The chain's CDR3 is CASSWPGGGQNIQYF. DNA of the CDR3: TGTGCCAGCAGTTGGCCTGGGGGGGGCCAGAACATTCAGTACTTC. The full variable domain, its missing parts supplied by reference TRBV2 and TRBJ2-4, is EPEVTQTPSHQVTQMGQEVILRCVPISNHLYFYWYRQILGQKVEFLVSFYNNEISEKSEIFDDQFSVERPDGSNFTLKIRSTKLEDSAMYFCASSWPGGGQNIQYFGAGTRLSVL.

The chain uses TRBV2 and TRBJ1-6; maybe TRBD1 (5 bases). CDR3 length: 14 amino acids. Trimming removed 3 bases from V and 4 bases from J, with 7 bases in between. Germline lookup yields CDR1 SNHLY and CDR2 FYNNEI. The CDR3 sequence is CASSDQGYNSPLHF. CDR3 DNA: TGTGCCAGCAGTGATCAGGGATATAATTCACCCCTCCACTTT.

DNA of the CDR3: TGTGCCAGCAGCTCTCCCGGACAGGGTGTCGTACATTGGGCTGAAGCTTTCTTT. Its translation: CASSSPGQGVVHWAEAFF. This chain uses TRBV7-8 with TRBJ1-1; 8 bases agree with TRBD1. Germline CDR1 is SGHVS and CDR2 is FQNEAQ. This CDR3 has 18 residues. The J segment lost 6 bases and the V segment lost 4 bases, leaving 19 bases of the junction unmatched. Drawing the rest from reference TRBV7-8 and TRBJ1-1, the complete variable domain is GAGVSQSPRYKVAKRGQDVALRCDPISGHVSLFWYQQALGQGPEFLTYFQNEAQLDKSGLPSDRFFAERPEGSVSTLKIQRTQQEDSAVYLCASSSPGQGVVHWAEAFFGQGTRLTVV.

This clone appeared a single time. The V gene is TRBV6-5, the J gene TRBJ1-2; perhaps TRBD1 as D (5 bases). Germline-derived CDR1 and CDR2 are MNHEY and SVGAGI. With 7 bases removed from V and 6 bases from J, the gap between germline ends came to 18 bases. The CDR3 covers 14 residues. CDR3 coding DNA: TGTGCCAGCAAACCAGGGATGGCGTTAGATGGCTACACCTTC. Translated: CASKPGMALDGYTF.

The genes are TRBV10-3 and TRBJ2-5, with D perhaps matching TRBD2 (6 bases). The CDR3 is 16 residues long. Between the trimmed V and J ends, which lost 5 bases and 5 bases, there was a span of 21 bases. The germline V gene encodes CDR1 ENHRY and CDR2 SYGVKD. This CDR3 reads CAISPSSRTGEETQYF. The CDR3 coding sequence is TGTGCCATCAGTCCTTCTAGCAGGACGGGGGAGGAGACCCAGTACTTC.

The sample holds one count of this clone. The chain carries TRBV7-2 and TRBJ2-7; 10 nucleotides match TRBD2. The CDR3 extends over 15 amino acids. With V trimmed by 6 bases and J by 5 bases, 10 bases remained unmatched. Germline V gene lookup returns CDR1 SGHTA and CDR2 FQGNSA. CDR3 bases: TGTGCCAGCAGTTACCAGCGGGGGGGCGGCAACGAGCAGTACTTC. It translates to CASSYQRGGGNEQYF.

This clone was detected a few times. The gene calls are TRBV2 and TRBJ1-2; 7 bases are a match to TRBD1. This CDR3 region has 13 residues. V was pared by 5 bases and J by 8 bases, with 8 bases of the junction left unmatched. Looked up from germline, CDR1 is SNHLY and CDR2 is FYNNEI. The CDR3 reads CASSTEGALGYTF. The CDR3 coding sequence is TGTGCCAGCAGTACGGAGGGGGCCCTGGGCTACACCTTC.

This clone was seen only a few times. This sequence joins TRBV7-9 and TRBJ1-5; 7 positions match TRBD1. Germline trimming cut 4 bases from V and 4 bases from J; bases unmatched to any gene: 7. CDR3 length equals 15 residues. CDR1 and CDR2 from the germline V gene are SEHNR and FQNEAQ (reference sequence). The DNA for the CDR3 is TGTGCCAGCAGCTGGGGGGACAGCCTTAATCAGCCCCAGCATTTT. Translating gives CASSWGDSLNQPQHF.

This clone was seen once. The J gene is TRBJ1-1, the V gene TRBV7-8, with 10 bases matching TRBD1. V lost 5 bases to trimming and J lost 5 bases; unmatched junction nucleotides: 8. CDR1 SGHVS and CDR2 FQNEAQ come from the germline V gene. This CDR3 has 15 amino acids. In nucleotides, the CDR3 is TGTGCCAGCAGCCGCCGGACAGGGGGATATACTGAAGCTTTCTTT. Translated, it gives CASSRRTGGYTEAFF.

The J gene is TRBJ2-5, the V gene TRBV29-1, with 7 nucleotides matching TRBD1. There are 14 residues in the CDR3. With V trimmed by 4 bases and J by 1 base, 6 bases remained unmatched. The germline gives CDR1 SQVTM, CDR2 ANQGSEA. As DNA, the CDR3 is TGCAGCGTTGCTAAGGGACAGTCCCAAGAGACCCAGTACTTC. This translates into CSVAKGQSQETQYF. Using reference TRBV29-1 and TRBJ2-5 for the parts outside the CDR3, the full variable domain is SAVISQKPSRDICQRGTSLTIQCQVDSQVTMMFWYRQQPGQSLTLIATANQGSEATYESGFVIDKFPISRPNLTFSTLTVSNMSPEDSSIYLCSVAKGQSQETQYFGPGTRLLVL.

The chain recombines TRBV9 with TRBJ1-6, with 7 bases fitting TRBD1. The J segment lost 3 bases and the V segment lost 2 bases, leaving 2 bases of the junction unmatched. This CDR3 contains 15 residues. In germline, CDR1 is SGDLS, CDR2 YYNGEE. The CDR3 region is CASSVGDSYNSPLHF. The DNA of the CDR3 is TGTGCCAGCAGCGTGGGGGACAGCTATAATTCACCCCTCCACTTT.

The V gene is TRBV5-5, the J gene TRBJ1-6, with a possible D match to TRBD1 (5 bases). The CDR3 spans 16 residues. CDR1 is SGHKS, CDR2 YYEKEE, per germline (reference sequence). V gave up 3 bases and J gave up 5 bases, with 15 bases separating them. The CDR3 is CASSYYRTHDNSPLHF. CDR3 DNA: TGTGCCAGCAGCTATTATCGGACACACGATAATTCACCCCTCCACTTT.

The chain recombines TRBV6-5 with TRBJ1-2; 12 positions agree with TRBD1. V was clipped by 6 bases and J by 3 bases; unmatched bases: 5. The CDR3 covers 15 residues. Germline CDR1 and CDR2: MNHEY and SVGAGI. The CDR3 loop reads CASRTGTGGDYGYTF. CDR3 DNA sequence: TGTGCCAGCAGAACCGGGACAGGGGGCGACTATGGCTACACCTTC.

The V and J genes are TRBV2 and TRBJ1-5, with 8 nucleotides matching TRBD1. After removal of 4 bases from V and 4 bases from J, the junction contained 9 bases not matched to a gene. The CDR3 runs 16 residues. The germline V gene has CDR1 SNHLY and CDR2 FYNNEI. CDR3 residues: CASSGDNWDRNQPQHF. The CDR3 DNA follows: TGTGCCAGCAGTGGCGATAACTGGGACAGGAATCAGCCCCAGCATTTT.

This chain links TRBV20-1 with TRBJ2-2, with D tentatively TRBD2 (6 bases). The CDR3 loop spans 13 amino acids. V lost 3 bases and J lost 3, with 8 bases in between. Germline V CDR1 and CDR2: DFQATT, SNEGSKA (reference sequence). The CDR3 region has the DNA TGCAGTGCTAGTCCGGGAGACACCGGGGAGCTGTTTTTT. As protein: CSASPGDTGELFF.

This clone was recorded once. V usage is TRBV7-2 and J usage is TRBJ1-1; 8 nucleotides agree with TRBD1. The trim removed 5 bases at V and 1 base at J, leaving 15 bases unmatched. This CDR3 region has 18 residues. The germline V gene encodes CDR1 SGHTA and CDR2 FQGNSA. CDR3 in DNA: TGTGCCAGCAGCGCAGGACAGGGAACGAATCGTGAGAACACTGAAGCTTTCTTT. This sequence encodes CASSAGQGTNRENTEAFF.